This T cell receptor beta chain was retrieved from a study of cytomegalovirus exposure and HLA in healthy donors. Points from the study as a whole: Trimming of TCR beta V- and J-genes showed a link, identified in a later analysis, to a missense DCLRE1C variant. Per published reports, the classifier diagnosed cytomegalovirus status with high specificity and sensitivity. Among TCR sequences, most were rare, though some public TCRs appeared in many donors.

The germline V gene encodes CDR1 SGDLS and CDR2 YYNGEE. The CDR3 sequence is 15 residues long. This clone has just one count. The antigen is undetermined. PCR amplification relied on 60 Vbeta primers (plus 13 Jbeta primers). Generated by immunoSEQ multiplex PCR, the TCRdb table keeps only in-frame clones and is missing some. The sample records 85,000 to 130,000 clones, roughly 84% being singletons. Material for sequencing was PBMCs. The TCR comes from a woman aged 18-29 years in good health and CMV-seronegative. The chain recombines TRBV9 with TRBJ2-3; TRBD1 matches at 9 bases. CDR3 bases: TGTCATGAGGATTGGGGGACAGGGACCACAGATACGCAGTATTTT. Translating it yields CHEDWGTGTTDTQYF.